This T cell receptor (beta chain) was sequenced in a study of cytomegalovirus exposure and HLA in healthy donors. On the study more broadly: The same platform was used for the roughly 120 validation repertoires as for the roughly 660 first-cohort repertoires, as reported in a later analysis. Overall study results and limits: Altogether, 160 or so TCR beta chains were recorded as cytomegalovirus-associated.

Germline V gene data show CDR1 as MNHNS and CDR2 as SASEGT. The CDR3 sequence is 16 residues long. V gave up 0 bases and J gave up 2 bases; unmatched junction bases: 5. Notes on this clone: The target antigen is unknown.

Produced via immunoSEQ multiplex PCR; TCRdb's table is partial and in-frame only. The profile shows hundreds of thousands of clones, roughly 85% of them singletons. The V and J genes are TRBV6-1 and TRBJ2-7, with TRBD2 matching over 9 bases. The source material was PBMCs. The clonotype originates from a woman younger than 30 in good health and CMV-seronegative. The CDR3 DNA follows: TGTGCCAGCAGTGAAGCTAGCGGGGGCTATACCTACGAGCAGTACTTC. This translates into CASSEASGGYTYEQYF.